The 21 T cell receptor beta chains below all came from one sample that was sequenced in a study of identical twins. Each CDR3 protein gets one entry after TCRdb re-called the 5' RACE reads with MiXCR. The data hold about 660,000 distinct CDR3 sequences, with around 8.3% observed a single time. This sample also belongs to another study, concerning yellow fever vaccine responses in identical twins.

The sample comprised PBMCs. Receptors were obtained from a woman between 18 and 29 years old in good health.

The genes are TRBV28 and TRBJ1-5; 10 bases agree with TRBD1. CDR3 length equals 16 residues. J gave up 7 bases and V 6 bases, and 12 bases lay outside the gene matches. CDR1 MDHEN and CDR2 SYDVKM come from the germline V gene. CDR3 amino acids: CASSIWAGTGVQPQHF. The CDR3 coding sequence is TGTGCCAGCAGCATCTGGGCGGGGACAGGGGTGCAGCCCCAGCATTTT.

This clonotype has a count of ten or more. This chain joins TRBV20-1 and TRBJ1-3, with TRBD1 identical over 8 bases. V was pared by 6 bases and J by 5 bases, with 15 bases of the junction left unmatched. The CDR3 is made up of 16 amino acids. Germline values: CDR1 DFQATT, CDR2 SNEGSKA (reference sequence). CDR3 DNA: TGCAGTGCCACCACCGACAGGGGAGAAAAAAGAAACACCATATATTTT. Translated, it gives CSATTDRGEKRNTIYF.

This clonotype has only a few counts. The chain joins TRBV5-5 to TRBJ2-3, with TRBD2 matching over 12 bases. This CDR3 spans 17 amino acids. Trimming cost V 4 bases and J 3 bases; bases outside gene matches: 9. Germline V gives CDR1 SGHKS, CDR2 YYEKEE (reference sequence). The CDR3 loop is CASSPAKTSGGTDTQYF. CDR3 in DNA: TGTGCCAGCAGCCCCGCTAAGACTAGCGGGGGAACAGATACGCAGTATTTT.

The sample holds many counts of this clonotype. The chain uses TRBV15 and TRBJ2-4, with TRBD1 identical over 7 bases. The CDR3 runs 16 residues. CDR1 is LNHNV and CDR2 is YYDKDF in the germline V gene (reference sequence). After removal of 5 bases from V and 7 bases from J, the junction contained 14 bases not matched to a gene. CDR3 sequence: CATSADYPQGINIQYF. In nucleotides, the CDR3 is TGTGCCACCAGCGCAGACTACCCACAGGGGATTAACATTCAGTACTTC. Full variable domain (missing parts from reference TRBV15 and TRBJ2-4): DAMVIQNPRYQVTQFGKPVTLSCSQTLNHNVMYWYQQKSSQAPKLLFHYYDKDFNNEADTPDNFQSRRPNTSFCFLDIRSPGLGDTAMYLCATSADYPQGINIQYFGAGTRLSVL.

This clonotype was counted many times. This CDR3 is CSARVSGLNTEAFF. In nucleotides, the CDR3 is TGCAGTGCTAGAGTCTCAGGGCTGAACACTGAAGCTTTCTTT. This rearrangement joins TRBV20-1 to TRBJ1-1; D possibly corresponds to TRBD1 (5 bases). Germline V gives CDR1 DFQATT, CDR2 SNEGSKA (reference sequence). CDR3 size: 14 residues. The V end was cut by 1 base, the J end by 0 bases, with 9 bases between.

This clonotype occurred a few times. V and J are TRBV7-6 and TRBJ2-1; 8 nucleotides line up with TRBD1. Germline V gene data show CDR1 as SGHVS and CDR2 as FNYEAQ. With V trimmed by 5 bases and J by 5 bases, 11 bases remained unmatched. The CDR3 is 16 amino acids. CDR3 protein: CASSPKPGQVDNEQFF. CDR3 nucleotide sequence: TGTGCCAGCAGCCCTAAACCGGGACAGGTCGACAATGAGCAGTTCTTC.

This chain joins TRBV24-1 and TRBJ2-2, with D uncertain. Between the trimmed V and J ends, which lost 4 bases and 5 bases, there was a span of 7 bases. Germline CDR1 is KGHDR and CDR2 is SFDVKD. The CDR3 has 13 residues. Here the CDR3 reads CATSDERTGELFF. The CDR3 DNA sequence: TGTGCCACCAGTGACGAGCGTACCGGGGAGCTGTTTTTT.

This clonotype was recorded at least ten times. The gene calls are TRBV20-1 and TRBJ2-5; 7 positions match TRBD2. CDR3 length: 15 residues. J gave up 5 bases and V 1 base, and 10 bases lay outside the gene matches. Germline lookup yields CDR1 DFQATT and CDR2 SNEGSKA (reference sequence). CDR3 bases: TGCAGTGCTAGAGTTAGGGAGGGTAGGCGGGAGACCCAGTACTTC. This gives the protein CSARVREGRRETQYF.

V is TRBV29-1 and J is TRBJ2-5; perhaps TRBD1 as D (6 bases). The CDR3 covers 12 residues. Looked up from germline, CDR1 is SQVTM and CDR2 is ANQGSEA. Trimming took off 7 bases at V and 1 base at J, with 10 bases between the two ends. CDR3 in amino acids: CSEQGIQETQYF. CDR3 coding DNA: TGCAGCGAACAGGGCATCCAAGAGACCCAGTACTTC.

This clonotype was picked up a small number of times. This sequence joins TRBV6-1 and TRBJ1-1, with a possible D match to TRBD1 (5 bases). The V and J ends lost 3 bases and 4 bases respectively, with 15 bases between them. Germline V lookup: CDR1 MNHNS, CDR2 SASEGT. The CDR3 is made up of 15 amino acids. This CDR3 reads CASSDQAGAGTEAFF. DNA of the CDR3: TGTGCCAGCAGTGACCAAGCCGGGGCTGGCACTGAAGCTTTCTTT.

This clonotype was found a few times. This chain's CDR3 is CASSYQTTSSYNEQFF. CDR3 in DNA: TGCGCCAGCAGCTACCAGACTACTAGCTCCTACAATGAGCAGTTCTTC. The rearrangement uses TRBV5-1 and TRBJ2-1; tentative D call: TRBD2 (5 bases). The germline V gene has CDR1 SGHRS and CDR2 YFSETQ. V shed 3 bases and J shed 0 bases, with 13 bases lying between them. The CDR3 contains 16 residues.

This clonotype was seen repeatedly, ten times or more. This chain uses TRBV20-1 with TRBJ2-3; possible D gene TRBD2, 7 bases. Trimming left V 5 bases short and J 8 bases short, with 20 bases between. Germline V gene data show CDR1 as DFQATT and CDR2 as SNEGSKA (reference sequence). The CDR3 has 14 amino acids. The CDR3 DNA follows: TGCAGTGCTCCCGTGGGGGGGGCCGTGGGTACGCAGTATTTT. Its translation: CSAPVGGAVGTQYF.

This clonotype was recorded many times. The rearrangement uses TRBV29-1 and TRBJ2-3; 11 nucleotides align to TRBD2. Germline assignment: CDR1 SQVTM and CDR2 ANQGSEA. This CDR3 has 17 amino acids. Losses at the gene ends were 8 bases for V and 2 bases for J; bases not matched to a gene: 15. The CDR3 DNA is TGCAGCACCAAAGGTGGTAGCGGGAGGGGGTCCACAGATACGCAGTATTTT. This encodes CSTKGGSGRGSTDTQYF.

The table lists this clonotype with a few counts. The chain combines TRBV14 with TRBJ2-7; TRBD2 agrees at 13 bases. With V trimmed by 4 bases and J by 4 bases, 7 bases remained unmatched. The V gene's germline CDR1 is SGHDN and CDR2 FVKESK. This CDR3 comprises 16 residues. CDR3: CASSPQTSGGEYEQYF. The DNA for the CDR3 is TGTGCCAGCAGCCCGCAAACTAGCGGGGGGGAGTACGAGCAGTACTTC.

The chain combines TRBV28 with TRBJ1-5; maybe TRBD1 (5 bases). V was pared by 1 base and J by 4 bases, with 8 bases between. Germline values: CDR1 MDHEN, CDR2 SYDVKM. The CDR3 has 14 amino acids. The CDR3 bases are TGTGCCAGCAGTTTATCACAGGATAATCAGCCCCAGCATTTT. Amino acids: CASSLSQDNQPQHF.

The J gene is TRBJ1-5, the V gene TRBV28, with 8 bases that match TRBD1. V was clipped by 6 bases and J by 9 bases; unmatched bases: 10. Germline CDR1 is MDHEN and CDR2 is SYDVKM. This CDR3 is 14 amino acids long. In nucleotides, the CDR3 is TGTGCCAGCAGACCCGGACAGGGACTCCCGCCCCAGCATTTT. This sequence encodes CASRPGQGLPPQHF.

In this sample, this clonotype turned up a few times. The V call is TRBV29-1, the J call TRBJ1-2; D not certain. Germline V lookup: CDR1 SQVTM, CDR2 ANQGSEA. V lost 0 bases, J lost 4 bases, and 9 bases lay in between. The CDR3 length is 13 residues. CDR3: CSVEDPDPYGYTF. The CDR3 DNA sequence: TGCAGCGTTGAAGATCCAGACCCCTATGGCTACACCTTC.

The gene calls are TRBV20-1 and TRBJ2-7, with TRBD2 matching over 16 bases. J was trimmed by 4 bases and V by 3 bases; bases with no gene match: 12. The V gene's germline CDR1 is DFQATT and CDR2 SNEGSKA (reference sequence). The CDR3 is 18 residues long. The CDR3 protein is CSARGLAGGLFSRYEQYF. CDR3 DNA sequence: TGCAGTGCTAGGGGACTAGCGGGAGGGCTCTTCTCCAGATACGAGCAGTACTTC.

This clonotype has ten or more counts. The V call is TRBV6-5, the J call TRBJ1-2, with 7 bases that match TRBD1. The V segment lost 2 bases and the J segment 8 bases; nucleotides outside the gene matches: 11. CDR3 length: 15 amino acids. Per the germline V gene, CDR1 is MNHEY and CDR2 is SVGAGI. DNA of the CDR3: TGTGCCAGCAGTTACGGCGCTGACAGGGCGAGAGGCTACACCTTC. Its translation is CASSYGADRARGYTF.

This clonotype has a count of ten or more. The chain combines TRBV4-3 with TRBJ2-7; TRBD1 might be the D (6 bases). Deletions cut 0 bases from V and 1 base from J, with 7 bases between. This CDR3 spans 14 amino acids. The germline gives CDR1 LGHNA, CDR2 YSLEER. CDR3 DNA sequence: TGCGCCAGCAGCCAAGACGGACAGTCCTACGAGCAGTACTTC. The encoded protein is CASSQDGQSYEQYF.

The V and J genes are TRBV7-8 and TRBJ2-1, with TRBD2 matching over 12 bases. The CDR3 length is 17 residues. Germline CDR1 is SGHVS and CDR2 is FQNEAQ. The J segment lost 12 bases and the V segment lost 6 bases, leaving 18 bases of the junction unmatched. The CDR3 protein is CASSPPGLAGDHWGQFF. CDR3 DNA: TGTGCCAGCAGTCCTCCGGGACTAGCGGGCGACCACTGGGGGCAGTTCTTC.